This T cell receptor beta chain was obtained from a study of shared clonotypes between healthy human individuals. At the level of the study: Each donor's CD4 naive and CD4 memory cells filled three plates apiece, CD8 naive two, and CD8 memory one.

In regard to this clone: Its cognate antigen is unknown.

Notes on the study in general: The authors expected sequencing depth to affect clonotype sharing among donors.

Germline assignment: CDR1 SGHKS and CDR2 YYEKEE (reference sequence). The CDR3 totals 15 residues. The V segment lost 3 bases and the J segment 8 bases; nucleotides outside the gene matches: 10. Profiled with immunoSEQ multiplex PCR; TCRdb holds only in-frame clones, not every one. Of over a million clones in the sample, approximately 80% were seen once. The origin of this receptor is a young man in good health. Some clones in this sample may be carry-over from other donors' samples. This chain uses TRBV5-5 with TRBJ1-2; 10 bases are a match to TRBD1. The sample was memory CD4+ T cells from PBMCs. Subset of the sample: CD45RA-negative fraction. The CDR3, as DNA: TGTGCCAGCAGCTCTGTCCGGGACAGGGGTATAGGCTACACCTTC. Translation: CASSSVRDRGIGYTF. The variable domain in full, completed from reference TRBV5-5 and TRBJ1-2, reads DAGVTQSPTHLIKTRGQQVTLRCSPISGHKSVSWYQQVLGQGPQFIFQYYEKEERGRGNFPDRFSARQFPNYSSELNVNALLLGDSALYLCASSSVRDRGIGYTFGSGTRLTVV.